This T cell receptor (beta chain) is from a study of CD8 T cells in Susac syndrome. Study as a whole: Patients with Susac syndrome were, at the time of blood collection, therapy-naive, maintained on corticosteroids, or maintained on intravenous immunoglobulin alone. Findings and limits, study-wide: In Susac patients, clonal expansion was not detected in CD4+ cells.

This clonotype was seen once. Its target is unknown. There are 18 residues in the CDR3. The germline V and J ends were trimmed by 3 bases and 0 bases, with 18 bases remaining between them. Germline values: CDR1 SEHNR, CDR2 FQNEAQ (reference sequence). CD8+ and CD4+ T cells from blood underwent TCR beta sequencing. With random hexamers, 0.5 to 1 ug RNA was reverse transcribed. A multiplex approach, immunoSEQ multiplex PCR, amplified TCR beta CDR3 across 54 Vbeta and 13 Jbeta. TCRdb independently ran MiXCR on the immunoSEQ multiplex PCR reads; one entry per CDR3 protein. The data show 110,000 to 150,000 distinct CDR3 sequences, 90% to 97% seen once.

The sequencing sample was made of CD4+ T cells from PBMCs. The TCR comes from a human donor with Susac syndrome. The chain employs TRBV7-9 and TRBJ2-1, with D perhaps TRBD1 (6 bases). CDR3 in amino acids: CASSLKPTGSSSYNEQFF. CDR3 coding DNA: TGTGCCAGCAGCTTGAAACCCACAGGGTCCAGCTCCTACAATGAGCAGTTCTTC. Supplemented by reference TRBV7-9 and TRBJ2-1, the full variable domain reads DTGVSQNPRHKITKRGQNVTFRCDPISEHNRLYWYRQTLGQGPEFLTYFQNEAQLEKSRLLSDRFSAERPKGSFSTLEIQRTEQGDSAMYLCASSLKPTGSSSYNEQFFGPGTRLTVL.